This TCR beta chain was documented in a study of CD8+CD57+ T cells in acquired aplastic anemia. Both TCR beta VDJ combination and CDR3 sequence profiling were carried out. Genomic DNA was the template for this profiling. One entry per CDR3 protein, called by TCRdb with MiXCR from the reads. The data hold 110,000 or so distinct CDR3 sequences, with roughly 51% observed a single time. V dropped 8 bases and J dropped 4 bases, with 17 bases sitting between them. The CDR3 is 14 residues long. This clonotype was detected many times. The sequence was collected from a human donor in good health, serving as a control. The chain is built from TRBV12-3 or TRBV12-4 and TRBJ1-1; a weak D match, TRBD1 (6 bases). Sequenced sample: sorted CD4+, CD8+, or CD8+CD57+ T cells (not recorded which) from PBMCs. The CDR3, as DNA: TGTGCCAGCGACATGGTAGGGGGATCCACTGAAGCTTTCTTT. It codes for CASDMVGGSTEAFF.